Presented here are 14 T cell receptor beta chains from one specimen sequenced in a study of response to subunit inactivated influenza vaccine. Using its own MiXCR run on the RT-PCR reads, TCRdb lists one record per CDR3 protein. Here the sample spans almost 250,000 distinct CDR3 sequences, 12% being singletons. This specimen consisted of non-naive T cells sorted from PBMCs, obtained approximately 15 days before vaccination. The origin of the receptors is a man aged 50 to 59 who received an inactivated influenza vaccine.

V is TRBV4-3 and J is TRBJ1-5, with no clear D. The germline V gene has CDR1 LGHNA and CDR2 YSLEER. V lost 5 bases to trimming and J lost 7 bases, with 18 bases between them. The CDR3 has 15 amino acids. Here the CDR3 reads CASSVGVRGGQPQHF. DNA for the CDR3: TGCGCCAGCAGCGTCGGAGTGCGGGGTGGGCAGCCCCAGCATTTT.

This clonotype was seen a handful of times. The chain is built from TRBV5-1 and TRBJ1-6, with 9 bases that match TRBD1. The germline V gene has CDR1 SGHRS and CDR2 YFSETQ. The CDR3 is made up of 15 amino acids. The ends lost 3 bases at V and 9 bases at J; junction bases unmatched: 7. For the CDR3, the DNA is TGCGCCAGCAGCTCCGCCGGGACAGGGAGTTCACCCCTCCACTTT. Its translation is CASSSAGTGSSPLHF. Full variable domain (remainder filled in from reference TRBV5-1 and TRBJ1-6): KAGVTQTPRYLIKTRGQQVTLSCSPISGHRSVSWYQQTPGQGLQFLFEYFSETQRNKGNFPGRFSGRQFSNSRSEMNVSTLELGDSALYLCASSSAGTGSSPLHFGNGTRLTVT.

The rearrangement uses TRBV20-1 and TRBJ2-7, with 11 bases lining up with TRBD2. Trimming at V came to 5 bases and at J to 2 bases, leaving 5 bases not matched to a gene. This CDR3 comprises 14 residues. Per germline, CDR1 DFQATT and CDR2 SNEGSKA (reference sequence). DNA of the CDR3: TGCAGTGCTGGCTTAGCGGGAGGGACCTACGAGCAGTACTTC. Translation: CSAGLAGGTYEQYF.

This clonotype was detected a few times. J is TRBJ2-5 and V is TRBV7-2; TRBD2 aligns across 7 bases. V was clipped by 1 base and J by 1 base; unmatched bases: 6. Germline V CDR1 and CDR2: SGHTA, FQGNSA. CDR3 length: 16 residues. CDR3 DNA sequence: TGTGCCAGCAGCTTAGTTAGGCTAGCGGTCCAAGAGACCCAGTACTTC. Its translation is CASSLVRLAVQETQYF.

This clonotype was recorded at least ten times. Here the CDR3 DNA reads TGTGCCAGCAGCACGCGGGGGGGACTCTACGAGCAGTACTTC. As protein: CASSTRGGLYEQYF. J is TRBJ2-7 and V is TRBV5-6, with TRBD2 identical over 9 bases. V dropped 4 bases and J dropped 3; count of bases not matched to a gene: 5. The CDR3 sequence is 14 residues long. Germline CDR1 and CDR2: SGHDT and YYEEEE.

This chain links TRBV14 with TRBJ2-1, with TRBD2 identical over 8 bases. The CDR3 covers 14 residues. V lost 8 bases to trimming and J lost 2 bases; unmatched junction nucleotides: 5. Germline assignment: CDR1 SGHDN and CDR2 FVKESK. This chain's CDR3 is CASFRRGAYNEQFF. The CDR3 bases are TGTGCCAGCTTCCGGCGGGGGGCCTACAATGAGCAGTTCTTC. Filled out from reference TRBV14 and TRBJ2-1, the complete variable domain reads EAGVTQFPSHSVIEKGQTVTLRCDPISGHDNLYWYRRVMGKEIKFLLHFVKESKQDESGMPNNRFLAERTGGTYSTLKVQPAELEDSGVYFCASFRRGAYNEQFFGPGTRLTVL.

The chain has TRBV5-1 and TRBJ2-3, with D possibly TRBD2 on 5 matching bases. The CDR3 is 13 residues long. The V and J ends lost 4 bases and 7 bases respectively, with 13 bases between them. CDR1 is SGHRS and CDR2 is YFSETQ in the germline V gene. The CDR3 bases are TGCGCCAGCAGCGGTGGTGACTACAATACGCAGTATTTT. Protein sequence: CASSGGDYNTQYF.

There are many counts of this clonotype. The genes are TRBV4-2 and TRBJ1-2, with TRBD1 matching 10 bases. CDR1 is LGHNA, CDR2 YNFKEQ, per germline. The V segment lost 0 bases and the J segment 4 bases; nucleotides outside the gene matches: 5. The CDR3 has 16 amino acids. CDR3 in amino acids: CASSQDGTGASYGYTF. CDR3 DNA: TGTGCCAGCAGCCAAGATGGGACAGGGGCGAGCTATGGCTACACCTTC.

This clonotype has a handful of counts. V usage is TRBV4-2 and J usage is TRBJ2-2, with 14 bases identical to TRBD2. After removal of 4 bases from V and 1 base from J, the junction contained 5 bases not matched to a gene. The CDR3 length is 18 residues. Germline values: CDR1 LGHNA, CDR2 YNFKEQ. The CDR3 is CASSPGLAGAMNTGELFF. The CDR3 nucleotides are TGTGCCAGCAGCCCGGGACTAGCGGGGGCAATGAACACCGGGGAGCTGTTTTTT.

The rearrangement links TRBV24-1 to TRBJ2-2; maybe TRBD2 (6 bases). V was cut by 2 bases and J by 0 bases, with 18 bases left in between. The CDR3 is 19 residues long. Germline CDR1 and CDR2: KGHDR and SFDVKD. CDR3 sequence reads: CATSDSHGVGTANTGELFF. DNA for the CDR3: TGTGCCACCAGTGATTCCCATGGTGTCGGGACTGCGAACACCGGGGAGCTGTTTTTT.

The V call is TRBV20-1, the J call TRBJ2-3; 10 nucleotides agree with TRBD1. Germline V gene data show CDR1 as DFQATT and CDR2 as SNEGSKA (reference sequence). V was clipped by 6 bases and J by 1 base; unmatched bases: 4. The CDR3 spans 14 residues. The CDR3 bases are TGCAGTGCGCCGGACAGGGGGGGCACAGATACGCAGTATTTT. Amino acid sequence: CSAPDRGGTDTQYF.

V and J are TRBV5-1 and TRBJ1-4; 7 bases fit TRBD1. The J segment lost 3 bases and the V segment lost 0 bases, leaving 2 bases of the junction unmatched. CDR3 length equals 15 residues. Germline V gene data show CDR1 as SGHRS and CDR2 as YFSETQ. CDR3 sequence: CASSLGTGSNEKLFF. CDR3 bases: TGCGCCAGCAGCTTGGGGACAGGCTCTAATGAAAAACTGTTTTTT.

This clonotype appeared a few times. The chain links TRBV7-9 to TRBJ1-6, with D possibly TRBD1 on 5 matching bases. Germline CDR1 reads SEHNR; CDR2 reads FQNEAQ (reference sequence). V gave up 2 bases and J gave up 11 bases, with 13 bases separating them. The CDR3 covers 14 residues. The CDR3 reads CASSLRDTGAPLHF. CDR3 DNA: TGTGCCAGCAGCTTACGAGATACGGGGGCACCCCTCCACTTT.

This chain uses TRBV11-3 with TRBJ2-1; the match to TRBD1 covers 8 bases. After removal of 4 bases from V and 8 bases from J, the junction contained 7 bases not matched to a gene. Germline-derived CDR1 and CDR2 are SGHNT and YENEEA. This CDR3 has 14 amino acids. CDR3 DNA: TGTGCCAGCAGCTCCCGCGGACAGGGCCATGAGCAGTTCTTC. It translates to CASSSRGQGHEQFF.